This TCR beta chain was retrieved from a study of cytomegalovirus exposure and HLA in healthy donors. There are 16 residues in the CDR3. The V gene end was trimmed by 2 bases and the J gene end by 5 bases; junction bases not matched to a gene: 7. In germline, CDR1 is MNHEY, CDR2 SVGAGI. With regard to this clone: Its antigen is unknown.

General study points: In an earlier analysis, most TCR beta V segments were productive about 87% or about 30% of the time.

Both 60 Vbeta primers and 13 Jbeta primers went into the PCR. Only in-frame clones appear in the TCRdb table, and some are missing; sequencing was by immunoSEQ multiplex PCR. The data include around 57,000 clones; the top ten clones carry around 10%. Sample: PBMCs. The chain links TRBV6-5 to TRBJ2-5; 11 nucleotides match TRBD1. This TCR came from a woman aged 50 to 60 in good health and CMV-seropositive. The CDR3 loop is CASSYLRTGGSETQYF. DNA for the CDR3: TGTGCCAGCAGTTACCTCCGGACAGGGGGCAGTGAGACCCAGTACTTC.